This record concerns one TCR beta chain sequence. The sample is drawn from a study of CD8+CD57+ T cells in acquired aplastic anemia. The CDR3 has 15 residues. The trim removed 5 bases at V and 0 bases at J, leaving 7 bases unmatched. Germline CDR1 is SGHTA and CDR2 is FQGTGA. Profiles of TCR beta VDJ and CDR3 were generated from a genomic DNA template. TCRdb called the reads again in MiXCR, with one record for every CDR3 protein. The sample has under 350,000 distinct CDR3 sequences, under 65% seen once. The patients chosen for sequencing had shown expansion of CD8+CD57+ cells (detected by flow cytometry).

V and J are TRBV7-3 and TRBJ2-7, with 7 bases fitting TRBD2. The receptor comes from a human donor with aplastic anemia. Sequencing input: sorted CD4+, CD8+, or CD8+CD57+ T cells (not recorded which) from PBMCs. The CDR3 sequence is CASSPAGGSSYEQYF. The CDR3 DNA sequence: TGTGCCAGCAGCCCGGCGGGCGGGAGCTCCTACGAGCAGTACTTC.